This T cell receptor beta chain was recovered during a study of T-cell memory formation after mild COVID-19 (dated by TCRdb to the early 2020s). About the investigation overall: TCR sequence clusters from the two donors were largely donor specific. In two donors, T-cell clones that expanded and contracted after mild COVID-19 were tracked by sequencing TCRalpha and TCRbeta repertoires over time. Two young, previously healthy adult volunteers, one female and one male, were included in the cohort.

Summary of the overall study and its limitations: The second-wave clones that peaked on day 37 were not confirmed to be SARS-CoV-2 specific. The study covered only two mild cases, and larger cohorts including severe cases with pre-infection samples were considered necessary. Balanced CD4/CD8 phenotypes were observed for clones contracting from day 15 to 85, whereas a bias towards CD4+ was observed for a second wave of clones expanding from day 15 to 37. The detection of some responding clones in pre-infection memory suggests that pre-existing cross-reactive memory T cells joined the SARS-CoV-2 response. Contracting CD4+ clones were found mainly in CM and EM memory subsets, while CD8+ clones were enriched in EMRA.

This clonotype was counted ten times or more. Its antigen is unknown. No per-base quality is available; no much larger clone lies one base away. Instrument used: Illumina NovaSeq 6000. TCRalpha and TCRbeta cDNA libraries were constructed by 5'RACE with constant-segment primers, with sample barcodes and unique molecular identifiers being introduced. RNA was extracted from every sample with Trizol reagent. Libraries were amplified in two PCR steps, with a second sample barcode and Illumina TruSeq adapters added in the second step. Sequencing of the libraries was done on an Illumina NovaSeq, producing 2 x 150 bp paired-end reads. The paper's data handling went like this. Demultiplexing of reads and collapsing into UMI-guided consensus sequences were performed with migec v1.2.7. Using mixcr v2.1.11, UMI consensuses were aligned to TRA and TRB V and J templates and then assembled into clonotypes. A clonotype was counted as expanded or contracted only when both edgeR and NoisET called the clonotype significant, with the noise models trained on biological replicates. edgeR calls used a false discovery rate-adjusted p below 0.01 and a log2 fold-change threshold of 1. PCA with hierarchical clustering of max-normalized trajectories of the 1000 most abundant clonotypes was used as exploratory dynamics analysis. Each responding clone was given a CD4 or CD8 phenotype based on the CD4+ and CD8+ repertoires, which had been sequenced separately. TCRdb trimmed the raw reads at Q25, called clones with MiXCR and kept productive beta chains. Each record represents a unique CDR3 protein, reported with the most common genes and DNA among its rows. These V and J calls are TCRdb output, not the study's own analysis. In this sample the table shows some 69,000 distinct CDR3 sequences, approximately 15% of which occur a single time. The ten largest clones take up about 33% of the sample.

Ficoll-Paque density gradient centrifugation was used to isolate PBMCs. Germline trimming: 6 bases from V, 6 bases from J; junction bases outside gene matches: 14. The CDR1 and CDR2 encoded by the germline V gene (reference sequence) are DFQATT and SNEGSKA. Inclusive of the bounding cysteine and phenylalanine, the CDR3 is 14 residues long. The CDR3 DNA has 42 bases and is translated from base 1. Sequenced sample: PBMCs or a T cell subset sorted from them (not recorded which). The source of this sequence is an adult woman who had mild COVID-19 (a few samples of this study predate the infection). The sample titles of this study are shuffled in the database, so cell type and time point are left out; the donor was told from shared clones. The V and J segments used are TRBV20-1 and TRBJ2-7; 7 nucleotides in the junction match TRBD1. The CDR3 amino acid sequence is: CSAREQGIWSEQYF. DNA sequence: TGCAGTGCCAGGGAACAGGGGATTTGGAGCGAGCAGTACTTC.